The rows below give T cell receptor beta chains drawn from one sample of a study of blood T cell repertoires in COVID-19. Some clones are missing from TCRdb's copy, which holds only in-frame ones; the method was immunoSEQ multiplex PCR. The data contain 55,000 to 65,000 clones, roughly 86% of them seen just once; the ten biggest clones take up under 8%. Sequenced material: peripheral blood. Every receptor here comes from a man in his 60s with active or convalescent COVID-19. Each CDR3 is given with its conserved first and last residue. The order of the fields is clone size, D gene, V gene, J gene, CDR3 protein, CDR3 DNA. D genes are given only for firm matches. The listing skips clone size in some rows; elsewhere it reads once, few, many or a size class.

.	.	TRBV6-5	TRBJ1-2	CASSYKPRNGYTF	TGTGCCAGCAGTTACAAGCCTAGGAATGGCTACACCTTC
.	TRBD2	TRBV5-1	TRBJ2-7	CASSLSLAGSKNEQYF	TGCGCCAGCAGCTTGTCCCTAGCGGGATCAAAGAACGAGCAGTACTTC
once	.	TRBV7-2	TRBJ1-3	CASSFDGDSGNTIYF	TGTGCCAGCAGCTTTGACGGAGACTCTGGAAACACCATATATTTT
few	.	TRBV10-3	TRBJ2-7	CAISEVSSYEQYF	TGTGCCATCAGTGAGGTCTCCTCCTACGAGCAGTACTTC
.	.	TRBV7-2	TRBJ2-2	CASSRGGANTGELFF	TGTGCCAGCAGCCGCGGGGGCGCGAACACCGGGGAGCTGTTTTTT
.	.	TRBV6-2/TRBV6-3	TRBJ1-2	CASSYSRGGYGYTF	TGTGCCAGCAGTTACTCTCGGGGTGGCTATGGCTACACCTTC
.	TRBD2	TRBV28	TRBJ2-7	CASRLTSGRTYEQYF	TGTGCCAGCAGACTTACTAGCGGGAGGACCTACGAGCAGTACTTC
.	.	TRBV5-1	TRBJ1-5	CASSPAPAGSGNQPQHF	TGCGCCAGCAGCCCGGCTCCGGCAGGGTCGGGCAATCAGCCCCAGCATTTT
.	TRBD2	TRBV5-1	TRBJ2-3	CASSRGGAGTDTQYF	TGCGCCAGCAGCCGCGGGGGGGCGGGCACAGATACGCAGTATTTT
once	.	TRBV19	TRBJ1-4	CASSMGRLAANEKLFF	TGTGCCAGTAGTATGGGCAGACTAGCCGCTAATGAAAAACTGTTTTTT
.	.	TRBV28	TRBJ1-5	CASRSVSNQPQHF	TGTGCCAGCAGGTCGGTTAGCAATCAGCCCCAGCATTTT
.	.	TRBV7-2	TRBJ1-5	CASSPGRQPQHF	TGTGCCAGCAGCCCTGGTCGGCAGCCCCAGCATTTT
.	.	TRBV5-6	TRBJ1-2	CASSPTADYGYTF	TGTGCCAGCAGTCCGACAGCCGACTATGGCTACACCTTC
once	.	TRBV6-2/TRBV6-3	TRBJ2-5	CASSYPLRAQYF	TGTGCCAGCAGTTACCCTCTGAGAGCCCAGTACTTC
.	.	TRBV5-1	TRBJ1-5	CASSLEAGGGNQPQHF	TGCGCCAGCAGCTTGGAAGCGGGGGGCGGCAATCAGCCCCAGCATTTT
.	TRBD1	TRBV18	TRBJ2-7	CASSPDRGRAYEQYF	TGTGCCAGCTCACCAGACAGGGGAAGGGCCTACGAGCAGTACTTC
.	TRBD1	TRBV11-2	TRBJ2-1	CASSKQTGGSYNEQFF	TGTGCCAGCAGCAAACAGACAGGGGGCTCCTACAATGAGCAGTTCTTC
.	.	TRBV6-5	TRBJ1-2	CASSYSPTGSYGYTF	TGTGCCAGCAGTTACTCGCCGACAGGATCCTATGGCTACACCTTC
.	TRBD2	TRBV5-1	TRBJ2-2	CASSLSGGLNTGELFF	TGCGCCAGCAGCCTTAGCGGGGGGCTAAACACCGGGGAGCTGTTTTTT
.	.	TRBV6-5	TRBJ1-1	CASSSLTGNTEAFF	TGTGCCAGCAGTTCACTGACAGGGAACACTGAAGCTTTCTTT
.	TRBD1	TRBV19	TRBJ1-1	CASSLNLRQGGTEAFF	TGTGCCAGTAGTCTGAACCTACGACAGGGCGGGACTGAAGCTTTCTTT
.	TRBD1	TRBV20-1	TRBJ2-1	CSASFPTGYNEQFF	TGCAGTGCTAGTTTCCCGACAGGGTACAATGAGCAGTTCTTC
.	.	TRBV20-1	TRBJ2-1	CSARDGRGRFF	TGCAGTGCTAGAGATGGGCGGGGGCGGTTCTTC
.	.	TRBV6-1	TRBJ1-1	CASSDRETEAFF	TGTGCCAGCAGTGATCGGGAAACTGAAGCTTTCTTT
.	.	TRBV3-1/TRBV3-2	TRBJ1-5	CASSQDGGGRQPQHF	TGTGCCAGCAGCCAAGATGGGGGGGGGCGGCAGCCCCAGCATTTT
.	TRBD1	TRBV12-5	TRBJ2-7	CASGLGQGRTYEQYF	TGTGCTAGTGGTTTGGGACAGGGCCGAACCTACGAGCAGTACTTC
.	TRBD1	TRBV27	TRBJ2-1	CASRGQGRYNEQFF	TGTGCCAGCAGGGGACAGGGGAGATACAATGAGCAGTTCTTC
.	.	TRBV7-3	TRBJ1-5	CASSSRGSWCNQPQHF	TGTGCCAGCAGCTCCAGGGGTTCATGGTGCAATCAGCCCCAGCATTTT
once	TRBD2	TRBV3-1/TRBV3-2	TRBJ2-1	CASSQDRGQREENEQFF	TGTGCCAGCAGCCAAGATAGGGGCCAGCGGGAGGAGAATGAGCAGTTCTTC
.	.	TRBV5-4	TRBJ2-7	CASSPAQYRETNEQYF	TGTGCCAGCAGCCCGGCCCAATACAGGGAAACGAACGAGCAGTACTTC
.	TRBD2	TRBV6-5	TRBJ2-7	CASSYSSSGSLDEQYF	TGTGCCAGCAGTTACTCGTCTAGCGGGAGTCTCGACGAGCAGTACTTC
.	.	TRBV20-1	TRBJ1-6	CSASGQMDNSPLHF	TGCAGTGCTAGTGGGCAGATGGATAATTCACCCCTCCACTTT
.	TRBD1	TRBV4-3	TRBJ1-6	CASSQLPGQLNSPLHF	TGCGCCAGCAGCCAACTTCCGGGACAGCTTAATTCACCCCTCCACTTT
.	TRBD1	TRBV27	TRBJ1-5	CASSSTGTGYTQPQHF	TGTGCCAGCAGTTCGACCGGGACAGGGTATACGCAGCCCCAGCATTTT
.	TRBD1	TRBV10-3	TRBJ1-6	CAISEGGGEGNSPLHF	TGTGCCATCAGTGAAGGGGGCGGCGAGGGAAATTCACCCCTCCACTTT
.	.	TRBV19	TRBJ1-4	CASTEVYPARQDRLNEKLFF	TGTGCCAGTACCGAAGTATACCCCGCTCGACAAGACAGGCTGAATGAAAAACTGTTTTTT
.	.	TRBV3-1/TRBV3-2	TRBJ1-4	CASSQVGGTNEKLFF	TGTGCCAGCAGCCAAGTCGGCGGAACTAATGAAAAACTGTTTTTT
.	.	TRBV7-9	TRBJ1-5	CASSLVEKGRSNQPQHF	TGTGCCAGCAGCTTAGTTGAAAAGGGGCGAAGCAATCAGCCCCAGCATTTT
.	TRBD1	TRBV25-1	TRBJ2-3	CASSRTGGDLRTDTQYF	TGTGCCAGCAGCCGGACAGGGGGGGACCTTCGCACAGATACGCAGTATTTT
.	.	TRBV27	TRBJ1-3	CASSRDTSGNTIYF	TGTGCCAGCAGTAGGGACACCTCTGGAAACACCATATATTTT
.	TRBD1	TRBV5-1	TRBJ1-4	CASSSGTGVEKLFF	TGCGCCAGCAGCTCCGGGACAGGGGTGGAAAAACTGTTTTTT
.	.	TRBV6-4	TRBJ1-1	CASSERENTEAFF	TGTGCCAGCAGTGAGCGGGAGAACACTGAAGCTTTCTTT